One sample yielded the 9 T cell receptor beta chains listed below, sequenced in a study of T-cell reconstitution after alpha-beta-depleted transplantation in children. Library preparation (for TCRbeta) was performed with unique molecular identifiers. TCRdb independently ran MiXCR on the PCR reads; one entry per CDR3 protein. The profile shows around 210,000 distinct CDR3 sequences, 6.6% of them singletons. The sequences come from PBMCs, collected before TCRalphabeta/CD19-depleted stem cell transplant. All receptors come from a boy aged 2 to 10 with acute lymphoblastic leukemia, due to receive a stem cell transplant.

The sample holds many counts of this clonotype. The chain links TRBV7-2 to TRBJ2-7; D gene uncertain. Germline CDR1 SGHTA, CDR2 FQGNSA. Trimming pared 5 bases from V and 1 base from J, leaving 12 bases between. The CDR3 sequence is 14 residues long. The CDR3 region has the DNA TGTGCCAGCAGCCCGAAGGGTGGTTCCTACGAGCAGTACTTC. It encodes CASSPKGGSYEQYF.

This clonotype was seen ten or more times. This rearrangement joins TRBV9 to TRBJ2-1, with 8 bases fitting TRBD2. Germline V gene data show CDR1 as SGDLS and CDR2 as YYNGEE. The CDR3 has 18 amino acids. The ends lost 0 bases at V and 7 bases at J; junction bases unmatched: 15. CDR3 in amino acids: CASSVVAGGPSVVNEQFF. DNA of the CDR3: TGTGCCAGCAGCGTAGTGGCGGGGGGCCCCTCCGTGGTAAATGAGCAGTTCTTC.

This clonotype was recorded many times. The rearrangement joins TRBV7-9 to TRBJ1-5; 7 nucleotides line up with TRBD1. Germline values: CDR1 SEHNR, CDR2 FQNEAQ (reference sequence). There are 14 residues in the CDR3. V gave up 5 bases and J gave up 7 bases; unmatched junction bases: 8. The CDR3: CASSPTGMSQPQHF. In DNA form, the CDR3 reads TGTGCCAGCAGCCCGACAGGGATGTCGCAGCCCCAGCATTTT.

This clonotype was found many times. The chain's CDR3 is CASSSGQTFEKLFF. Here the CDR3 DNA reads TGCGCCAGCAGCTCTGGACAAACCTTCGAAAAACTGTTTTTT. The V call is TRBV5-1, the J call TRBJ1-4; weak D call: TRBD1 (5 bases). CDR1 SGHRS and CDR2 YFSETQ come from the germline V gene. The CDR3 contains 14 residues. V lost 3 bases, J lost 8 bases, and 14 bases lay in between.

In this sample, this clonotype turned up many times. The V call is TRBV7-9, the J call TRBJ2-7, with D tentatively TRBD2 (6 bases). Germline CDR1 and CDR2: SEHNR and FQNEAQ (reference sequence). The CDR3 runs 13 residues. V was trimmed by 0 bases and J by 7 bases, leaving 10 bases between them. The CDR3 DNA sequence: TGTGCCAGCAGCTTAGCGGGGACTTGGGAGCAGTACTTC. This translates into CASSLAGTWEQYF.

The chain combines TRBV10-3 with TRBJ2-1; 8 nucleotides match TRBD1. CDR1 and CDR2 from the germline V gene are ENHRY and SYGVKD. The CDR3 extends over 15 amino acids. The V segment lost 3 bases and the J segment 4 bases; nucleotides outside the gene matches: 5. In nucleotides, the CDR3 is TGTGCCATCAGTGACTCCGGGACAGGTTACAATGAGCAGTTCTTC. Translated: CAISDSGTGYNEQFF.

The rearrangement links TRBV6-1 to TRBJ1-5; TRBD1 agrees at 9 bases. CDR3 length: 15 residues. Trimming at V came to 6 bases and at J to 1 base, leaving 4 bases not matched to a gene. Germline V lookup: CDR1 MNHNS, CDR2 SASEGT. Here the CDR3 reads CASRSDRGSNQPQHF. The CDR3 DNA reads TGTGCCAGCAGAAGCGACAGGGGGAGCAATCAGCCCCAGCATTTT.

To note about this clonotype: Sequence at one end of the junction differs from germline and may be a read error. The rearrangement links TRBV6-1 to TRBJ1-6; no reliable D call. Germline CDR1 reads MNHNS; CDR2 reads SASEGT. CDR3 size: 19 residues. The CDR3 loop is CASSEVSSRRSSYKSPLHF. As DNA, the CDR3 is TGTGCCAGCAGTGAAGTTTCTTCGAGAAGGAGCTCCTATAAATCACCCCTCCACTTT.

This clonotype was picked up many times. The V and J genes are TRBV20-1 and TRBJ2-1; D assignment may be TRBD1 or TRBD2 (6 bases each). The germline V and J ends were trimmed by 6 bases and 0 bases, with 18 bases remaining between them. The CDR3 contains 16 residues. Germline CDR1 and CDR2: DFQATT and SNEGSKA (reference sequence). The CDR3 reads CSAPHSGGSSYNEQFF. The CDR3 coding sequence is TGCAGTGCCCCTCACTCCGGGGGCAGCTCCTACAATGAGCAGTTCTTC.